One and the same sample provided the 6 T cell receptor beta chains below, sequenced in a study of CD8 T cells in ankylosing spondylitis. TCRdb re-derived calls from the 5' RACE reads in MiXCR, one entry per CDR3 protein. The sample records 220,000 or so distinct CDR3 sequences, about 10% being singletons. The specimen sequenced was blood, either unsorted or a sorted T cell fraction (not recorded which). The receptors originated from a male donor with ankylosing spondylitis or in good health (not recorded which).

Many counts were recorded for this clonotype. The V call is TRBV7-2, the J call TRBJ2-7; D uncertain. V lost 1 base, J lost 9 bases, and 10 bases lay in between. This CDR3 contains 12 residues. From germline, CDR1 is SGHTA and CDR2 FQGNSA. The CDR3 coding sequence is TGTGCCAGCAGCTTAGGAAGGGCGGTGCAGTACTTC. It translates to CASSLGRAVQYF.

This clonotype was seen ten or more times. The J gene is TRBJ2-7, the V gene TRBV7-2; no clear D gene. Trimming removed 0 bases at V and 0 bases at J, with 9 bases between. The CDR3 runs 15 residues. Germline V CDR1 and CDR2: SGHTA, FQGNSA. The DNA for the CDR3 is TGTGCCAGCAGCTTAGCGGCTAGTAGCTCCTACGAGCAGTACTTC. The encoded protein is CASSLAASSSYEQYF. Based on the CDR3 plus reference TRBV7-2 and TRBJ2-7, the full variable domain is GAGVSQSPSNKVTEKGKDVELRCDPISGHTALYWYRQSLGQGLEFLIYFQGNSAPDKSGLPSDRFSAERTGGSVSTLTIQRTQQEDSAVYLCASSLAASSSYEQYFGPGTRLTVT.

The chain employs TRBV19 and TRBJ2-7; D is possibly TRBD2 (7 bases). The CDR3 runs to 14 residues. The V end lost 6 bases, the J end lost 3 bases, and 15 bases lay between the germline ends. Germline loops: CDR1 LNHDA, CDR2 SQIVND (reference sequence). The CDR3 spells CASSRGGVGYEQYF. CDR3 nucleotide sequence: TGTGCCAGTAGCAGGGGAGGGGTTGGCTACGAGCAGTACTTC.

This clonotype occurred a few times. The V and J genes are TRBV7-8 and TRBJ2-5; 7 positions agree with TRBD1. CDR1 is SGHVS, CDR2 FQNEAQ, per germline. V was pared by 5 bases and J by 7 bases, with 7 bases of the junction left unmatched. CDR3 length: 13 amino acids. In DNA form, the CDR3 reads TGTGCCAGCAGCCTAGGACAGGACGGGACCCAGTACTTC. It translates to CASSLGQDGTQYF. Supplemented by reference TRBV7-8 and TRBJ2-5, the full variable domain reads GAGVSQSPRYKVAKRGQDVALRCDPISGHVSLFWYQQALGQGPEFLTYFQNEAQLDKSGLPSDRFFAERPEGSVSTLKIQRTQQEDSAVYLCASSLGQDGTQYFGPGTRLLVL.

This clonotype has ten or more counts. This chain uses TRBV5-1 with TRBJ1-1; D possibly corresponds to TRBD1 (5 bases). This CDR3 spans 15 amino acids. CDR1 SGHRS and CDR2 YFSETQ come from the germline V gene. Trimming stripped 3 bases from V and 0 bases from J, with 12 bases between. CDR3: CASSSAGTVNTEAFF. CDR3 nucleotide sequence: TGCGCCAGCAGCTCAGCCGGGACGGTGAACACTGAAGCTTTCTTT.

This clonotype was recorded at least ten times. The genes are TRBV29-1 and TRBJ2-1; D is uncertain. Germline V CDR1 and CDR2: SQVTM, ANQGSEA. V was shortened by 5 bases and J by 2 bases, with 7 bases between the two germline ends. CDR3 size: 12 residues. Written as DNA, the CDR3 is TGCAGCGTTTTACAGACCTACAATGAGCAGTTCTTC. Encoded protein: CSVLQTYNEQFF.